Sequencing of this T cell receptor (beta chain) was carried out in a study of blood T cell repertoires in COVID-19. For the study at large: Spain, Italy and the United States supplied samples that represented acute and convalescent COVID-19. T cells, B-cell-depleted T cells, or PBMCs supplied cDNA or gDNA.

V lost 5 bases, J lost 5 bases, and 10 bases stayed unmatched. Germline V CDR1 and CDR2: SGHTA, FQGNSA. The length of the CDR3 is 16 residues. Study processing details: Amplified reference gene primers provided the basis for estimating nucleated cell counts. TCRdb's copy holds only in-frame clones and misses some; the assay was immunoSEQ multiplex PCR. That table gives V, J and clone size, and the DNA gave D and trimming. Altogether 200,000 to 300,000 clones are present, approximately 82% being singletons, with the ten largest covering roughly 3.3%. The sequencing input was peripheral blood. This TCR was sampled from a woman between 18 and 30 years old with acute or convalescent COVID-19. The J gene is TRBJ2-3, the V gene TRBV7-2; 10 bases match TRBD1. CDR3 sequence reads: CASSPRPGQGRDTQYF. The DNA for the CDR3 is TGTGCCAGCAGCCCCAGACCGGGACAGGGGCGAGATACGCAGTATTTT.